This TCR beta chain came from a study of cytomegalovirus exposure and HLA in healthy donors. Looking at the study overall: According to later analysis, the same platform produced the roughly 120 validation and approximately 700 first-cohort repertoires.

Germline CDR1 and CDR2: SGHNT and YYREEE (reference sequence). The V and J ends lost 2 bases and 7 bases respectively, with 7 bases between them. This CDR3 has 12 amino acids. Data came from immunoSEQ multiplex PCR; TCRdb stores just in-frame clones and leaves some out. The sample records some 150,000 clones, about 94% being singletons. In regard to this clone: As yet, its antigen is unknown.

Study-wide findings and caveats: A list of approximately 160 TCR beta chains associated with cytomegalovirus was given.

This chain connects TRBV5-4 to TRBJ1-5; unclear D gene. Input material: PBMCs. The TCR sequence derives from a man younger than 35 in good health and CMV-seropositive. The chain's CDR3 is CASSFDAQPQHF. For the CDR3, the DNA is TGTGCCAGCAGCTTCGATGCGCAGCCCCAGCATTTT.